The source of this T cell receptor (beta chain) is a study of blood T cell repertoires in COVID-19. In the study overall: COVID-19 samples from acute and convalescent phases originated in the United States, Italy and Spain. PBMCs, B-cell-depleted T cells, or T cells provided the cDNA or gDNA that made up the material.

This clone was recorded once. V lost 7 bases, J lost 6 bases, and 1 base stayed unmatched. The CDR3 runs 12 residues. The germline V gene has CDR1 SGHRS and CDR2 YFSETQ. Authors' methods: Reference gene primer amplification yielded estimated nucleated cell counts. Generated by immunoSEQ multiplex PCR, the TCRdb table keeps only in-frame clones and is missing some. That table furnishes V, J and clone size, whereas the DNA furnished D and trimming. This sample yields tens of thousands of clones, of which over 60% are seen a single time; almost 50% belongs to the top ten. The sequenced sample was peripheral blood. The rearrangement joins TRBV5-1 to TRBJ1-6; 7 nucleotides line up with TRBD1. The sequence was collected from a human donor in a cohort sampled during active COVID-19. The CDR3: CASRQGNSPLHF. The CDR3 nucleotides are TGCGCCAGCCGACAGGGTAATTCACCCCTCCACTTT.